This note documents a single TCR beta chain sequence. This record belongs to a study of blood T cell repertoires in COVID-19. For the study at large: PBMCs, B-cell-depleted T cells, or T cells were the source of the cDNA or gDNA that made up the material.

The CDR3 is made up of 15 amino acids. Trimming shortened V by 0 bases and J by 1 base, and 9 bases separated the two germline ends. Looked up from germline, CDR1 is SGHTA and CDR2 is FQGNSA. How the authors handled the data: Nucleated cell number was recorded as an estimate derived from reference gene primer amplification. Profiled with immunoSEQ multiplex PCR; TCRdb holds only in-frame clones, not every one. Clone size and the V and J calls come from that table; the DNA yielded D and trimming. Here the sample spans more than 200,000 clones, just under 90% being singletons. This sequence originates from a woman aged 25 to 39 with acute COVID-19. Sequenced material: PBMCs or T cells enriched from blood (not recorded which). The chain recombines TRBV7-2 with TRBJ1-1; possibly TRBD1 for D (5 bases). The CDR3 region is CASSLAGGGNTEAFF. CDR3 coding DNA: TGTGCCAGCAGCTTAGCTGGGGGGGGGAACACTGAAGCTTTCTTT.